A selection of T cell receptor gamma chains follows, all from one sample in a study of human gamma delta and Vdelta1 T cells. These TCRs' antigens remain unknown. TCRdb re-processed the PCR reads using CATT. The data contain some 5,000 gamma-chain clones, 32% of them singletons. The sample was Vdelta1 gamma-delta T cells from blood grown in culture (DOT cells). These receptors were taken from a human donor in good health. Each CDR3 is given with its conserved first and last residue. Fields, in order: clone size, V gene, J gene, CDR3 protein, CDR3 DNA. Expanded clones get a size class; other rows say once, few or many, or leave the size out.

>NA|TRGV3|TRGJ1/TRGJ2
CATWDRLYYKKLF
TGTGCCACCTGGGACCGGCTTTATTATAAGAAACTCTTT
>NA|TRGV4|TRGJ1/TRGJ2
CATWDGSDKGYKKLF
TGTGCCACCTGGGACGGGTCCGACAAGGGTTATAAGAAACTCTTT
>NA|TRGV5|TRGJ1/TRGJ2
CATWDRPEEGICKKLF
TGTGCCACCTGGGACAGGCCTGAGGAAGGCATATGTAAGAAACTCTTT
>few|TRGV9|TRGJ1/TRGJ2
CALWEDMKKLF
TGTGCCTTGTGGGAGGACATGAAGAAACTCTTT